Shown below are 13 T cell receptor beta chains from a single sample sequenced in a study of blood T cell repertoires in COVID-19. Measured with immunoSEQ multiplex PCR; TCRdb has only the in-frame clones, and not every one. The sample lists some 190,000 clones, 70% to 90% occurring once. Sequencing was carried out using peripheral blood. These receptors originate from a human donor with active or convalescent COVID-19. The donor label of this sample is uncertain.

The V and J genes are TRBV3-1 (or the pseudogene TRBV3-2) and TRBJ2-7; TRBD2 matches at 8 bases. The V gene end was trimmed by 4 bases and the J gene end by 1 base; junction bases not matched to a gene: 12. CDR3 length: 17 residues. CDR1 and CDR2 (germline): LGHDT, YNNKEL (reference sequence). CDR3 DNA: TGTGCCAGCAGCCCTCCGGGGCTAGCGGGCCGTTCCTACGAGCAGTACTTC. Protein sequence: CASSPPGLAGRSYEQYF.

This clone was seen only once. The chain is built from TRBV20-1 and TRBJ1-4; TRBD1 agrees at 8 bases. Looked up from germline, CDR1 is DFQATT and CDR2 is SNEGSKA (reference sequence). The CDR3 spans 14 residues. V gave up 3 bases and J gave up 8 bases; unmatched junction bases: 8. The CDR3 nucleotides read TGCAGTGCTAGTCACCGGGACAGGAGGGAAAAACTGTTTTTT. Translating it yields CSASHRDRREKLFF.

This clone was observed once. The chain recombines TRBV11-2 with TRBJ2-7; D ambiguous. There are 15 residues in the CDR3. Germline loops: CDR1 SGHAT, CDR2 FQNNGV. V gave up 1 base and J gave up 2 bases, with 12 bases separating them. As DNA, the CDR3 is TGTGCCAGCAGCTTAGGCCCTACGACTCCCTACGAGCAGTACTTC. Amino acid sequence: CASSLGPTTPYEQYF.

The genes are TRBV19 and TRBJ1-4; D is undetermined. Trimming stripped 2 bases from V and 0 bases from J, with 4 bases between. The CDR3 covers 14 residues. Germline V CDR1 and CDR2: LNHDA, SQIVND (reference sequence). CDR3 in amino acids: CASSITATNEKLFF. In nucleotides, the CDR3 is TGTGCCAGTAGTATAACAGCAACTAATGAAAAACTGTTTTTT. Based on the CDR3 plus reference TRBV19 and TRBJ1-4, the full variable domain is DGGITQSPKYLFRKEGQNVTLSCEQNLNHDAMYWYRQDPGQGLRLIYYSQIVNDFQKGDIAEGYSVSREKKESFPLTVTSAQKNPTAFYLCASSITATNEKLFFGSGTQLSVL.

The chain uses TRBV21-1 and TRBJ1-2; the listed D gene, TRBD1, was not tested against the DNA. TRBV21-1 is a pseudogene. The CDR3 spans 14 residues. CDR3 protein: CASSKPLRACGYTF. The CDR3 nucleotides read TGTGCCAGCAGCAAACCCCTCAGGGCATGCGGCTACACCTTC.

This clone has a handful of counts. J is TRBJ2-7 and V is TRBV11-3; TRBD1 matches at 9 bases. Germline CDR1 reads SGHNT; CDR2 reads YENEEA. The V and J ends lost 5 bases and 1 base, in that order; junction bases with no gene match: 6. The CDR3 contains 15 residues. The CDR3 nucleotides are TGTGCCAGCAGCCCAGGGACAGGGCGTTCCTACGAGCAGTACTTC. Amino acids: CASSPGTGRSYEQYF. Based on the CDR3 plus reference TRBV11-3 and TRBJ2-7, the full variable domain is EAGVVQSPRYKIIEKKQPVAFWCNPISGHNTLYWYLQNLGQGPELLIRYENEEAVDDSQLPKDRFSAERLKGVDSTLKIQPAELGDSAVYLCASSPGTGRSYEQYFGPGTRLTVT.

This sequence joins TRBV28 and TRBJ1-1; perhaps TRBD1 as D (5 bases). This CDR3 comprises 13 residues. Germline assignment: CDR1 MDHEN and CDR2 SYDVKM. Trimming removed 8 bases at V and 0 bases at J, with 10 bases between. CDR3 loop: CASRGGMNTEAFF. The CDR3 region has the DNA TGTGCCAGCCGGGGGGGTATGAACACTGAAGCTTTCTTT. Combining the CDR3 with reference TRBV28 and TRBJ1-1 gives the whole variable domain DVKVTQSSRYLVKRTGEKVFLECVQDMDHENMFWYRQDPGLGLRLIYFSYDVKMKEKGDIPEGYSVSREKKERFSLILESASTNQTSMYLCASRGGMNTEAFFGQGTRLTVV.

This sequence joins TRBV4-2 and TRBJ2-1; 9 nucleotides line up with TRBD2. The CDR3 is 15 residues long. The V segment lost 4 bases and the J segment 5 bases; nucleotides outside the gene matches: 6. Germline assignment: CDR1 LGHNA and CDR2 YNFKEQ. The CDR3 nucleotides read TGTGCCAGCAGCCGCCTAGCGGGGAATGACAATGAGCAGTTCTTC. Its protein is CASSRLAGNDNEQFF.

The rearrangement joins TRBV3-1 (or the pseudogene TRBV3-2) to TRBJ2-7; perhaps TRBD2 as D (6 bases). Deletions cut 1 base from V and 6 bases from J, with 10 bases between. Germline values: CDR1 LGHDT, CDR2 YNNKEL (reference sequence). The CDR3 has 13 amino acids. The CDR3 loop is CASSQVLAREQYF. CDR3 DNA sequence: TGTGCCAGCAGCCAAGTACTAGCTCGCGAGCAGTACTTC.

V and J are TRBV13 and TRBJ2-3; 9 nucleotides agree with TRBD2. The germline V gene has CDR1 PRHDT and CDR2 FYEKMQ (reference sequence). There are 15 residues in the CDR3. Trimming at V came to 11 bases and at J to 3 bases, leaving 12 bases not matched to a gene. The CDR3 reads CACSGSGLATDTQYF. CDR3 DNA sequence: TGTGCCTGCTCGGGGTCGGGACTAGCAACAGATACGCAGTATTTT.

This chain links TRBV2 with TRBJ2-5, with 12 positions matching TRBD2. The germline V gene has CDR1 SNHLY and CDR2 FYNNEI. V trimming: 5 bases; J trimming: 7 bases; junction bases outside the gene matches: 11. The CDR3 loop spans 16 amino acids. The CDR3, as DNA: TGTGCCAGCAGTCCTACTCCTAGCGGGAGGGGGGGGACCCAGTACTTC. Its protein is CASSPTPSGRGGTQYF.

This clone was seen a handful of times. The chain links TRBV10-3 to TRBJ1-4; perhaps TRBD1 as D (5 bases). The CDR3 sequence is 13 residues long. The germline V gene encodes CDR1 ENHRY and CDR2 SYGVKD. V lost 8 bases and J lost 6, with 13 bases in between. CDR3 sequence (DNA): TGTGCCATCGGCTCACCCAGGGATGAAAAACTGTTTTTT. Protein sequence: CAIGSPRDEKLFF.

The count of this clone is one. CDR3 DNA: TGTGCCAGCAGTAAGACCGGGACAGGGGATGTTTCGTGGCGAACTAATGAAAAACTGTTTTTT. Translation: CASSKTGTGDVSWRTNEKLFF. This chain uses TRBV2 with TRBJ1-4; 10 positions agree with TRBD1. Germline V gene lookup returns CDR1 SNHLY and CDR2 FYNNEI. CDR3 length: 21 residues. V shed 5 bases and J 1 base; nucleotides not matched to a gene: 19.